This TCR beta chain is from a study of T cells in localized non-small cell lung cancer. V lost 6 bases and J lost 0, with 9 bases in between. The length of the CDR3 is 14 residues. CDR1 is LNHDA and CDR2 is SQIVND in the germline V gene (reference sequence). Study-wide results and limits: The greatest T cell clonality was found in uninvolved adjacent lung (higher than in tumor). Higher T cell density in the blood was associated with longer overall survival, whereas higher adjacent-lung clonality associated with shorter survival.

Only one count was recorded for this clone. Its antigen is still unknown. TCRdb's copy holds only in-frame clones and misses some; the assay was immunoSEQ multiplex PCR. Of about 1,600 clones in the sample, roughly 28% are singletons; the top ten hold over 15%. V is TRBV19 and J is TRBJ1-5; perhaps TRBD1 as D (6 bases). The clonotype originates from a man aged 35 to 69 with stage II lung adenocarcinoma. The input for sequencing was lung tumor tissue, taken before any cancer treatment. The CDR3 reads CASRNRVSNQPQHF. In DNA, the CDR3 is TGTGCCAGTAGGAACAGGGTTAGCAATCAGCCCCAGCATTTT.